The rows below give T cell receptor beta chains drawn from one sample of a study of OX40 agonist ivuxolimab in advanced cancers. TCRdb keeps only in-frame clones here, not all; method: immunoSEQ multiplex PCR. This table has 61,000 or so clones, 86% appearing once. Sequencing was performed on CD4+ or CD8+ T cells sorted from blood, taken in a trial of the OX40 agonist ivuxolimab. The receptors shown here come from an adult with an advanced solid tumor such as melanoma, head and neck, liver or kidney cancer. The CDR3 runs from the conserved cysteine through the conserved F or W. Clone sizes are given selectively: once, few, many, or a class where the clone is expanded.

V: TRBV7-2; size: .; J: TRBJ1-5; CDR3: CASSSFAGNSNQPQHF
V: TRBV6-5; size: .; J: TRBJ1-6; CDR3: CASSYEANSPLHF
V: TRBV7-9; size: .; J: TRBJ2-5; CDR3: CASSPGQGPQETQYF
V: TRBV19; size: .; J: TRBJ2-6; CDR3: CASGPWSGANVLTF
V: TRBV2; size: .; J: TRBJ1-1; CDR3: CADGQNTEAFF
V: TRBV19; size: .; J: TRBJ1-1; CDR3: CASSILGTAPMNTEAFF
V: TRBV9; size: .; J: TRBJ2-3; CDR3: CASSGTGLPTDTQYF
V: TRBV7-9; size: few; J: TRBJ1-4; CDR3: CASSPQGATNEKLFF
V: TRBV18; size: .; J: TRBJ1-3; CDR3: CASSPQTGFSGNTIYF
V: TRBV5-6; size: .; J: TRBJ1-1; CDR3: CASSQQGTPTEAFF
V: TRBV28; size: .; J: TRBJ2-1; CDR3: CASSSPGSGGFNEQFF
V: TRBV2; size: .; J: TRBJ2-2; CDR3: CASSQTRAELFF
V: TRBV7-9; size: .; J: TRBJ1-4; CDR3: CASSFNEKLFF
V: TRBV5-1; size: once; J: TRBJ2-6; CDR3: CASSGTLAGANVLTF
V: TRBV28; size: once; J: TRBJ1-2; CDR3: CASRGRGQGYGYTF
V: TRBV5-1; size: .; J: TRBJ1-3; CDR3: CASSLARGRDSGNTIYF